A selection of T cell receptor beta chains follows, all from one sample in a study of graft-versus-host responses after intestinal transplantation. Generated by immunoSEQ multiplex PCR, the TCRdb table keeps only in-frame clones and is missing some. The profile shows tens of thousands of clones, 80% to 95% of them singletons. Their antigens are not known. The sample consisted of unstimulated CD8+ T cells sorted from spleen or lymph node cells, taken before transplant. The receptor source for this set is a human donor who was the organ donor for an intestinal transplant. CDR3s include the opening cysteine and the closing phenylalanine or tryptophan. Each record gives: V gene, D gene, J gene, CDR3 DNA, CDR3 protein. D genes are given only for firm matches.

v_gene: TRBV5-1
d_gene: TRBD1
j_gene: TRBJ2-3
CDR3nt: TGCGCCAGCAAAAGGGACAGGAGCACAGATACGCAGTATTTT
CDR3aa: CASKRDRSTDTQYF

v_gene: TRBV11-2
d_gene: -
j_gene: TRBJ1-1
CDR3nt: TGTGCCAGCAGCTTAGATTTTCAGGGACGGAACACTGAAGCTTTCTTT
CDR3aa: CASSLDFQGRNTEAFF

v_gene: TRBV5-1
d_gene: TRBD1
j_gene: TRBJ1-1
CDR3nt: TGCGCCAGCAGCTTAGGGACAGTGAACACTGAAGCTTTCTTT
CDR3aa: CASSLGTVNTEAFF

v_gene: TRBV12-1
d_gene: -
j_gene: TRBJ2-7
CDR3nt: TGTGCCAGCAGCCTTTATTCGGCGCTAGGCCCCTCCTACGAGCAGTACTTC
CDR3aa: CASSLYSALGPSYEQYF

v_gene: TRBV4-2
d_gene: TRBD2
j_gene: TRBJ2-3
CDR3nt: TGTGCCAGCAGCCAAGTGGCTGGCGGGGGGCCGGAAGATACGCAGTATTTT
CDR3aa: CASSQVAGGGPEDTQYF

v_gene: TRBV5-5
d_gene: TRBD1
j_gene: TRBJ2-7
CDR3nt: TGTGCCAGCAGCTTCCTCAGGGGGAGGCAGTACTTC
CDR3aa: CASSFLRGRQYF

v_gene: TRBV27
d_gene: -
j_gene: TRBJ1-1
CDR3nt: TGTGCCAGCAGTAGGGTAGGGGTTAACACTGAAGCTTTCTTT
CDR3aa: CASSRVGVNTEAFF

v_gene: TRBV27
d_gene: TRBD2
j_gene: TRBJ2-3
CDR3nt: TGTGCCAGCAGTTTGACTAGCGGGGGGTATACGCAGTATTTT
CDR3aa: CASSLTSGGYTQYF

v_gene: TRBV7-6
d_gene: -
j_gene: TRBJ2-5
CDR3nt: TGTGCCAGCAGCAGATTAGCGGACATCCAAGAGACCCAGTACTTC
CDR3aa: CASSRLADIQETQYF

v_gene: TRBV19
d_gene: -
j_gene: TRBJ1-1
CDR3nt: TGTGCCAGTAGTATAGACAGGTTTCAGAACACTGAAGCTTTCTTT
CDR3aa: CASSIDRFQNTEAFF

v_gene: TRBV5-6
d_gene: TRBD2
j_gene: TRBJ2-4
CDR3nt: TGTGCCAGCAGCGCCATGGGAGGGGTTCGGGCCAAAAACATTCAGTACTTC
CDR3aa: CASSAMGGVRAKNIQYF